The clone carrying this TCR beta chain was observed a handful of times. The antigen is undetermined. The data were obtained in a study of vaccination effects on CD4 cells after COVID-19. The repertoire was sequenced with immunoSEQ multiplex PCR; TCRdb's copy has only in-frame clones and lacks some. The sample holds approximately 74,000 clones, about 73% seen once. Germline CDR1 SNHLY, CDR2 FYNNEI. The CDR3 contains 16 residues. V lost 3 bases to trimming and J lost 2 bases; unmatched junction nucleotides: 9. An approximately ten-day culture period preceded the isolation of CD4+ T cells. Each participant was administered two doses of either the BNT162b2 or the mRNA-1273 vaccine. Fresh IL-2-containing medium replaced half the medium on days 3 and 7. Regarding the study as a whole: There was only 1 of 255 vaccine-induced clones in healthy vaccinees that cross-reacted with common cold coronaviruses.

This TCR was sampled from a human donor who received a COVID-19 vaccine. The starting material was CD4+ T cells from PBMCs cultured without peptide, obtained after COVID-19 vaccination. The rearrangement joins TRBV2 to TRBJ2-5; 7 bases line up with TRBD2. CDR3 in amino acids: CASSDIGAGRQETQYF. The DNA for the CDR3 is TGTGCCAGCAGTGATATTGGAGCGGGGAGACAAGAGACCCAGTACTTC.